Described below is a single T cell receptor (beta chain) sequence and its context. Its antigen is not known. Method: immunoSEQ multiplex PCR; TCRdb's copy keeps in-frame clones and lacks some. Altogether 25,000 to 30,000 clones are present, approximately 78% being singletons, with the ten largest covering 4.5% to 6%. The data originate from a study of T cell repertoires in ileal Crohn's disease. Study-wide findings and caveats: All patients with clonality above 26.8% had endoscopic recurrence. Compared with non-smokers, active smokers at surgery showed more clonal expansions. Mucosal expansions were suggested to be mainly CD8 T cells.

Germline CDR1 reads SGHTA; CDR2 reads FQGNSA. V was trimmed by 1 base and J by 0 bases, leaving 15 bases between them. The CDR3 is made up of 17 amino acids. The gene calls are TRBV7-2 and TRBJ1-2; D uncertain. This sequence originates from an adult with Crohn's disease. The specimen sequenced was ileal tissue. The CDR3 sequence is CASSLGIGRTSNYGYTF. CDR3 coding DNA: TGTGCCAGCAGCTTAGGCATTGGCAGAACCTCTAACTATGGCTACACCTTC.